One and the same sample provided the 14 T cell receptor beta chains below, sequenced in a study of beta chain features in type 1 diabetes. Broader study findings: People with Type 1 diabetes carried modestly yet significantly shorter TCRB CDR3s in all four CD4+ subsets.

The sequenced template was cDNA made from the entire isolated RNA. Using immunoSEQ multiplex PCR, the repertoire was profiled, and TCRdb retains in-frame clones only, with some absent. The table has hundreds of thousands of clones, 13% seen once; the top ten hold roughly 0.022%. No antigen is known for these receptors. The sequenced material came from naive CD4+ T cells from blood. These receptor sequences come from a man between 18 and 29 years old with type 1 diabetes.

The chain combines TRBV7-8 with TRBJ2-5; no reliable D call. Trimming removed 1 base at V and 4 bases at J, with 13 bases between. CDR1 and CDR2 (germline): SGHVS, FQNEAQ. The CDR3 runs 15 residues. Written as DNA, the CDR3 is TGTGCCAGCAGCTTAGATCGGCAGCGCCTAGAGACCCAGTACTTC. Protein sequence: CASSLDRQRLETQYF.

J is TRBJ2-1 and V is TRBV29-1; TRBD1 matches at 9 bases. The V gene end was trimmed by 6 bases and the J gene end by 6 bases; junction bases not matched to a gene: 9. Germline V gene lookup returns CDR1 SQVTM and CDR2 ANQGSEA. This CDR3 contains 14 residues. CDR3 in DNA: TGCAGCGTAGTAAGGACAGGGGCGGCCAATGAGCAGTTCTTC. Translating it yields CSVVRTGAANEQFF.

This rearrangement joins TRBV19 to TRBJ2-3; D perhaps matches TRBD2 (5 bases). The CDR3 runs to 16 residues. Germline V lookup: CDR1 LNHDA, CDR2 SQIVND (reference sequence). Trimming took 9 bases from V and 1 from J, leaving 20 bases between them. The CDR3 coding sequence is TGTGCCAGCGCCCACGGTCGGGGAAAGGGCACAGATACGCAGTATTTT. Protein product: CASAHGRGKGTDTQYF.

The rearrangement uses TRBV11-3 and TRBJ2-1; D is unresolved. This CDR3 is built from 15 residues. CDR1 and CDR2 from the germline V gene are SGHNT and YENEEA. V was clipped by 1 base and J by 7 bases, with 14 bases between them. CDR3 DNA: TGTGCCAGCAGCTTAGGGCCCCTATCTATAAATGAGCAGTTCTTC. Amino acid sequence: CASSLGPLSINEQFF.

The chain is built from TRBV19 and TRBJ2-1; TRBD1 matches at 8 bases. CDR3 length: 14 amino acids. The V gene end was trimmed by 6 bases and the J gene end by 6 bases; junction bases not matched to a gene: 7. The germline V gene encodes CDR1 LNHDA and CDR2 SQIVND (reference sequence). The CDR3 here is CASRLTGVRNEQFF. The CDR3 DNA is TGTGCCAGTAGGCTGACAGGGGTCCGCAATGAGCAGTTCTTC.

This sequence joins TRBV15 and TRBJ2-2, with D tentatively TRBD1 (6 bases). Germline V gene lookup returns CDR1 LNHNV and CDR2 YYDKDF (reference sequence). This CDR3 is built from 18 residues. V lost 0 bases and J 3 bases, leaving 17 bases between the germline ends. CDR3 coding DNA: TGTGCCACCAGCAGAGATCGGGGAACAGGGATGTACACCGGGGAGCTGTTTTTT. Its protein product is CATSRDRGTGMYTGELFF.

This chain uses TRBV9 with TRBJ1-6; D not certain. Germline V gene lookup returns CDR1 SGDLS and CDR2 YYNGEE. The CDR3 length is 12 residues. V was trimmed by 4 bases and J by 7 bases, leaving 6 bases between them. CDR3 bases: TGTGCCAGCAGCCCAACCAATTCACCCCTCCACTTT. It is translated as CASSPTNSPLHF.

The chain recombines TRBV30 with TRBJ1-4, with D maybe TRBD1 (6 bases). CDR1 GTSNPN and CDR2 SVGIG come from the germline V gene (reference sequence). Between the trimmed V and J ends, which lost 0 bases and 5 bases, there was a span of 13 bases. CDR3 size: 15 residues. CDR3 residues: CAWSVLGGWNEKLFF. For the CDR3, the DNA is TGTGCCTGGAGTGTACTAGGGGGATGGAATGAAAAACTGTTTTTT.

CDR3 sequence reads: CASSLEDRLQETQYF. The CDR3, as DNA: TGCGCCAGCAGCTTGGAGGACAGGCTTCAAGAGACCCAGTACTTC. This chain joins TRBV5-1 and TRBJ2-5, with TRBD1 matching over 7 bases. There are 15 residues in the CDR3. Trimming took 0 bases from V and 2 from J; bases not matched to a gene: 4. Germline loops: CDR1 SGHRS, CDR2 YFSETQ.

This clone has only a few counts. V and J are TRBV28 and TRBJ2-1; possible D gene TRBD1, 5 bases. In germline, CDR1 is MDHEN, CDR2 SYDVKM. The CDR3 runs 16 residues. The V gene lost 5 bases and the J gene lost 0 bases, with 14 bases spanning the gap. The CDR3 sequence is CASSAQARSSYNEQFF. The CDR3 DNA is TGTGCCAGCAGTGCACAGGCCCGGAGCTCCTACAATGAGCAGTTCTTC.

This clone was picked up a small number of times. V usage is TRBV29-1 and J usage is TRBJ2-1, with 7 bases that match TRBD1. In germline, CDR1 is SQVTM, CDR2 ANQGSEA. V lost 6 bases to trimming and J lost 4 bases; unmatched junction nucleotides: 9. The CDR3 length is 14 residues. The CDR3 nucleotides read TGCAGCGTGGCCCGGGACAGAAAGTACAATGAGCAGTTCTTC. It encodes CSVARDRKYNEQFF.

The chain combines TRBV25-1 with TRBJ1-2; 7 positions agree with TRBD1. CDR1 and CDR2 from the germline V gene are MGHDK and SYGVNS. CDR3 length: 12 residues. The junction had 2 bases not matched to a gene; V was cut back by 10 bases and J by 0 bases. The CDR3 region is CATGQANYGYTF. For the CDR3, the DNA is TGTGCCACCGGACAGGCTAACTATGGCTACACCTTC.

For the CDR3, the DNA is TGTGCCTGGAGTATCGGACTAGAGATTCCTGAGCAGTTCTTC. It codes for CAWSIGLEIPEQFF. The chain has TRBV30 and TRBJ2-1, with 7 bases lining up with TRBD2. J was trimmed by 9 bases and V by 2 bases; bases with no gene match: 10. The CDR3 covers 14 residues. CDR1 is GTSNPN and CDR2 is SVGIG in the germline V gene (reference sequence).

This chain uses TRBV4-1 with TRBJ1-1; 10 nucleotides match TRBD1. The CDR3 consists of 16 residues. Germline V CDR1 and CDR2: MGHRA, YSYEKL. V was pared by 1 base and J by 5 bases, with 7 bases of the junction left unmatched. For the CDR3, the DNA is TGCGCCAGCAGCCAAGGGACCGGGACAGGGGTAACTGAAGCTTTCTTT. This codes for CASSQGTGTGVTEAFF.